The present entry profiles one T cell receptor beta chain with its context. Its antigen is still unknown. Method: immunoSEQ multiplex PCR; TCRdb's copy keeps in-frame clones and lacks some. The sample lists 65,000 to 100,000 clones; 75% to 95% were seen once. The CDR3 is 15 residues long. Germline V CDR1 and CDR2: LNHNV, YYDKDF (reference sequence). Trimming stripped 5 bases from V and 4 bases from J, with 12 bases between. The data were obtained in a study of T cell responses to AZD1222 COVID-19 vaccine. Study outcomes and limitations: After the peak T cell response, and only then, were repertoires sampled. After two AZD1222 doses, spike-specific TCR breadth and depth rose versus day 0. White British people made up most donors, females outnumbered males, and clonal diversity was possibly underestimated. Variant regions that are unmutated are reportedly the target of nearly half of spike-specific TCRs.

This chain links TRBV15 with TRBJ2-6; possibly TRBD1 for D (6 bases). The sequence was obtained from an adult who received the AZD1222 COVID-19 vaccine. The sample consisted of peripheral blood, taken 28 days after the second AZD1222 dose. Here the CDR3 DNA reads TGTGCCACCAGCGCCCGAGGACAGGGGGCCAACGTCCTGACTTTC. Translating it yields CATSARGQGANVLTF.